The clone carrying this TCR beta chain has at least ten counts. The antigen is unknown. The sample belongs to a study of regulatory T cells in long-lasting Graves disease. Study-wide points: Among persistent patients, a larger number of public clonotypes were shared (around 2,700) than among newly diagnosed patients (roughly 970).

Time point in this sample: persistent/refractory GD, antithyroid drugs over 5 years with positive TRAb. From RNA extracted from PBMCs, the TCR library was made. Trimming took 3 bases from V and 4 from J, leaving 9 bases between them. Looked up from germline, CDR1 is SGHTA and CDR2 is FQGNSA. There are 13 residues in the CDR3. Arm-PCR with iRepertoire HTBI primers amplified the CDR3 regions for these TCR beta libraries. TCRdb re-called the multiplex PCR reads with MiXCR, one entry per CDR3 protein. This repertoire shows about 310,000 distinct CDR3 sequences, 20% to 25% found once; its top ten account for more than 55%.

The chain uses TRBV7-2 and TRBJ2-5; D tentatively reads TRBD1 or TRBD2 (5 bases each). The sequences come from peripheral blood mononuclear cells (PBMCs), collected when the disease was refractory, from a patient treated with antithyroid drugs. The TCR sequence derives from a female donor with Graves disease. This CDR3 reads CASSLGPPETQYF. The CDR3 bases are TGTGCCAGCAGCTTGGGACCCCCAGAGACCCAGTACTTC.